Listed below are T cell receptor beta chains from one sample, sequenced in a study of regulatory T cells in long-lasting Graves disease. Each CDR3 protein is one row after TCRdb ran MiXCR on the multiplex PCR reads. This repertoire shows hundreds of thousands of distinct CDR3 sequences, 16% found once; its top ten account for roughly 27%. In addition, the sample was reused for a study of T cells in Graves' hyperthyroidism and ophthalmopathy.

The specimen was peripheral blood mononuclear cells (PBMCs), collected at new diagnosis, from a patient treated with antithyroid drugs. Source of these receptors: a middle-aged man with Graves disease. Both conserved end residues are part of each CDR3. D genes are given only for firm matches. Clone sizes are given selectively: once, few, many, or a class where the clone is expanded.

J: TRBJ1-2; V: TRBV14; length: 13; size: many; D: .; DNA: TGTGCCAGCAGCCACGCGGGTTCACGTGGCTACACCTTC; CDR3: CASSHAGSRGYTF
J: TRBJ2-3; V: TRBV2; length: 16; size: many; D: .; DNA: TGTGCCAGCAGTGGGATGAGGGCGCTTCGCACAGATACGCAGTATTTT; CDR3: CASSGMRALRTDTQYF
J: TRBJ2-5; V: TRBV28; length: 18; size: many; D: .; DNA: TGTGCCAGCAGTTTATCCTACCCGGCGGGCTCAGTACAAGAGACCCAGTACTTC; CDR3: CASSLSYPAGSVQETQYF
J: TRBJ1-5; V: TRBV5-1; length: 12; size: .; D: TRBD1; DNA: TGCGCCAGCAGCTTGGAGGACAGGGTTTGGCATTTT; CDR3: CASSLEDRVWHF
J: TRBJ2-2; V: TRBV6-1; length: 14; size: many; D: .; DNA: TGTGCCAGCAGTGTGGAAGCGGGCACCGGGGAGCTGTTTTTT; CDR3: CASSVEAGTGELFF
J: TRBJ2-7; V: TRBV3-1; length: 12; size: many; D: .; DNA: TGTGCCAGCAGCCAGGCAACCTACGAGCAGTACTTC; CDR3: CASSQATYEQYF
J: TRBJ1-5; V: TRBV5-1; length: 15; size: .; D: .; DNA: TGTGCCAGCAGCGGCGGACTGAGTGGCAATCAGCCCCAGCATTTT; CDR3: CASSGGLSGNQPQHF
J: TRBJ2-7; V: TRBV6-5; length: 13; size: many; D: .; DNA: TGTGCCAGCAGTTACAGCGGCTACTACGAGCAGTACTTC; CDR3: CASSYSGYYEQYF
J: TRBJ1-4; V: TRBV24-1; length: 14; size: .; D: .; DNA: TGTGCCACCGCGGAGAGTGCAACTAATGAAAAACTGTCTTTT; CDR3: CATAESATNEKLSF
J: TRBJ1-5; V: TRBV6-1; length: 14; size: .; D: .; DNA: TGTGCCAGCAGTGAAGCGTGGGGGCCTCAGCCCCAGCATTTT; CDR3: CASSEAWGPQPQHF
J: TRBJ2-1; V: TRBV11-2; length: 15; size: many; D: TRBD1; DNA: TGTGCCAGCAGCGAGCAGGGGGCGAACTACAATGAGCAGTTCTTC; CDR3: CASSEQGANYNEQFF
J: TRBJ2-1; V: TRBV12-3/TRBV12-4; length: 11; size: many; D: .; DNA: TGTGCCAGCAGTTTAGTAGATGAGCAGTTCTTC; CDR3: CASSLVDEQFF
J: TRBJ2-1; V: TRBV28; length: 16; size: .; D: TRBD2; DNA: TGTGCCAGCAGTTTTGATTTAGCGGGAGGGGGCAATGAGCAGTTCTTC; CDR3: CASSFDLAGGGNEQFF
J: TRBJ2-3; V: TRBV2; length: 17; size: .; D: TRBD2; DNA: TGTGCCAGCAGATTGATGGCTAGCGGGGGGGCTTCGGATACGCAGTATTTT; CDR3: CASRLMASGGASDTQYF
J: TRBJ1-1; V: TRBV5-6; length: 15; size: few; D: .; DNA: TGTGCCAGCAGTTTTGGTCCAGTTATGAGCACTGAAGCTTTCTTT; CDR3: CASSFGPVMSTEAFF
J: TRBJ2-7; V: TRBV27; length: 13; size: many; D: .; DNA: TGTGCCAGCATGTCGGACATAAGCTACGAGCAGTACTTC; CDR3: CASMSDISYEQYF
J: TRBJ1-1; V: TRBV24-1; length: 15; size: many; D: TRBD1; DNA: TGTGCCACCAGTGATACCAGGACAGGGAACACTGAAGCTTTCTTT; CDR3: CATSDTRTGNTEAFF
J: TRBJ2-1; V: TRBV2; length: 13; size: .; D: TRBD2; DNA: TGTGCCAGCAGTGGGGACTACAATCAAGAGCAGTTCTTC; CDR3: CASSGDYNQEQFF
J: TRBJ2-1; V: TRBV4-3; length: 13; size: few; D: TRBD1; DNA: TGCGCCAGCAGCCAGTACAGGGGCTTTGGGCAGTTCTTC; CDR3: CASSQYRGFGQFF
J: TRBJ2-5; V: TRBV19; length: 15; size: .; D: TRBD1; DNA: TGTGCCAGTAGTGCACGGAACAGGGGACCAGAGACCCAGTACTTC; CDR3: CASSARNRGPETQYF
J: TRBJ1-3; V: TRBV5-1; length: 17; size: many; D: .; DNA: TGCGCCAGCAGCTTGGGGAGCGGACAGTACTCTGGAAACACCATATATTTT; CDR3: CASSLGSGQYSGNTIYF
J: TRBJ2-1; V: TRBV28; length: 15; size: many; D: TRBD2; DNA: TGTGCCAGCAGTGCTCTAGCGGGGGGGGACAATGAGCAGTTCTTC; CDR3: CASSALAGGDNEQFF
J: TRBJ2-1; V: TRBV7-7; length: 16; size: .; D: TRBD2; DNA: TGTGCCAGCAGCTTAGAACTAGCGGGGGGGCCCGATGAGCAGTTCTTC; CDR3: CASSLELAGGPDEQFF
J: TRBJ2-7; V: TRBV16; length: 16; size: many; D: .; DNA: TGTGCCAGCAGCCAATCAAGGCCCGAGAGCTCCTACGAGCAGTACTTC; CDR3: CASSQSRPESSYEQYF
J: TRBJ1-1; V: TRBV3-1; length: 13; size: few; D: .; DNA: TGTGCCAGCAGCCAAGAGGTAGGTGTTGGAGCTTTCTTT; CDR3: CASSQEVGVGAFF
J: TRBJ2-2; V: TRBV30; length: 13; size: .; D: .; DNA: TGTGCCTGGGCTCGCAGATTCACCGGGGAGCTGTTTTTT; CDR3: CAWARRFTGELFF
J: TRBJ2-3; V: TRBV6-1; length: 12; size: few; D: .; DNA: TGTGCCAGCGGGGAGAGCACAGATACGCAGTATTTT; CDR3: CASGESTDTQYF
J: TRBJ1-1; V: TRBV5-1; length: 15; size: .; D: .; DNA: TGCGCCAGCAGCTTGGAGGGCGTTACTTATGATGAAGCTTTCTTT; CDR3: CASSLEGVTYDEAFF
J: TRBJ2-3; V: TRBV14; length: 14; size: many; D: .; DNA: TGTGCCAGCAGCCAAATAGGCCGAGCCGGTACGCAGTATTTT; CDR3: CASSQIGRAGTQYF
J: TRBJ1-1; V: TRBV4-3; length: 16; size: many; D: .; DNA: TGCGCCAGCAGCCTAAGCCGTGGGAGTATGAACACTGAAGCTTTCTTT; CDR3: CASSLSRGSMNTEAFF
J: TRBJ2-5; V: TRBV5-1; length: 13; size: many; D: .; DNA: TGCGCCAGCAGCTCACAGGGTGGGGAGACCCAGTACTTC; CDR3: CASSSQGGETQYF
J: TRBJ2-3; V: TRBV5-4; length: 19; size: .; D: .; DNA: TGTGCCAGCACCTCCTTGCGACCCACACAAGGGGATGGGGCAGATACGCAGTATTTT; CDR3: CASTSLRPTQGDGADTQYF
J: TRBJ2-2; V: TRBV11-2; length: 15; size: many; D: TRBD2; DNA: TGTGCCAGCAGCTCGGGGGGGCTGAACACCGGGGAGCTGTTTTTT; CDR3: CASSSGGLNTGELFF
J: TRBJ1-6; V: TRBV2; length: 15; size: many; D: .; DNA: TGTGCCAGCAGGGTCTCGGAGGGGGGGAATTCACCCCTCCACTTT; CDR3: CASRVSEGGNSPLHF
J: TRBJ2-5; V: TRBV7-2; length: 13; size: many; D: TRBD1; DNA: TGTGCCAGCAGCCCGGACAGGGCCGAGACCCAGTACTTC; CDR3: CASSPDRAETQYF